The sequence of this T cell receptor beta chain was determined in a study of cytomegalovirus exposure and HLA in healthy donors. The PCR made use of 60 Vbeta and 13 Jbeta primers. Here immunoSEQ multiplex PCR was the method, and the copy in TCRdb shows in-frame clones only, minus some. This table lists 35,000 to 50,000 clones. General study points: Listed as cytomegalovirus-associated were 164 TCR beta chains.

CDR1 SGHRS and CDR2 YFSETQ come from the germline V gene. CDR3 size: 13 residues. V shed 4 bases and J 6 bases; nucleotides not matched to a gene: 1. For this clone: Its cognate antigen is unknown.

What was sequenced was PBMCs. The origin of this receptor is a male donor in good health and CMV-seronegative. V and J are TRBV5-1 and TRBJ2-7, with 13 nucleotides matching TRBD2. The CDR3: CASSRLAGGEQYF. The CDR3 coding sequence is TGCGCCAGCAGCAGACTAGCGGGAGGCGAGCAGTACTTC.